This entry describes one T cell receptor (beta chain). The CDR3 consists of 16 residues. The V end was cut by 0 bases, the J end by 0 bases, with 12 bases between. From germline, CDR1 is SGDLS and CDR2 YYNGEE. Per the original methods: Reference gene primer amplification in the assay estimated nucleated cell counts. Generated by immunoSEQ multiplex PCR, the TCRdb table keeps only in-frame clones and is missing some. V, J and clone size derive from that table, while D and trimming were established from the DNA sequence. Among roughly 120,000 clones listed, around 86% were seen once. The data belong to a study of blood T cell repertoires in COVID-19. Study context: Samples of COVID-19 (acute and convalescent) were obtained from the United States, Italy and Spain.

Sequencing was done on a sample of peripheral blood. The sequence was obtained from a woman aged 65 to 85 with acute or convalescent COVID-19. This chain links TRBV9 with TRBJ1-1; perhaps TRBD1 as D (5 bases). The CDR3 nucleotides read TGTGCCAGCAGCGTAGGGCAGGGCGAGCTGAACACTGAAGCTTTCTTT. This gives the protein CASSVGQGELNTEAFF. The whole variable domain, filled in from reference TRBV9 and TRBJ1-1, reads DSGVTQTPKHLITATGQRVTLRCSPRSGDLSVYWYQQSLDQGLQFLIQYYNGEERAKGNILERFSAQQFPDLHSELNLSSLELGDSALYFCASSVGQGELNTEAFFGQGTRLTVV.